These 2 T cell receptor beta chains were all obtained from the same sample, sequenced in a study of T-cell memory formation after mild COVID-19. In TCRdb, the 5' RACE reads were re-called with MiXCR into one record per CDR3 protein. Among 58,000 or so distinct CDR3 sequences, roughly a quarter were seen once, and the ten largest hold roughly two fifths. Material for sequencing was PBMCs or a T cell subset sorted from them (not recorded which). The source is a man between 18 and 35 years old who had mild COVID-19 (a few samples of this study predate the infection). Cell type and time point are not known.

J is TRBJ1-5 and V is TRBV4-3, with D unresolved. Trimming left V 4 bases short and J 5 bases short, with 12 bases between. This CDR3 has 14 amino acids. Germline V gene data show CDR1 as LGHNA and CDR2 as YSLEER. The CDR3 DNA follows: TGCGCCAGCAGCCCCCTTGTGTCCGATCAGCCCCAGCATTTT. Protein sequence: CASSPLVSDQPQHF.

The rearrangement joins TRBV20-1 to TRBJ2-7; a possible D gene is TRBD2 (6 bases). Germline V gene data show CDR1 as DFQATT and CDR2 as SNEGSKA (reference sequence). Trimming pared 1 base from V and 4 bases from J, leaving 11 bases between. The CDR3 has 13 amino acids. CDR3 nucleotides: TGCAGTGCTAGAGGGGCTGCGGGGTACGAGCAGTACTTC. Amino acid sequence: CSARGAAGYEQYF.